A selection of T cell receptor beta chains follows, all from one sample in a study of T cell changes during pregnancy in multiple sclerosis. Method: immunoSEQ multiplex PCR; TCRdb's copy keeps in-frame clones and lacks some. Of 50,000 or so clones detected, 85% to 95% appear once; the ten largest clones hold 0.25%. The sample in question was CD4+ T cells from peripheral blood mononuclear cells, obtained in the third trimester of pregnancy. Receptor source: a female donor with multiple sclerosis, enrolled in a pregnancy study. Each CDR3 is given with its conserved first and last residue. The D gene is left open where the match is weak. Only part of the rows carry a size: once, few, many, or a class if the clone is expanded.

clone_size j_call v_call d_call cdr3_nt cdr3_aa
- TRBJ1-4 TRBV5-5 TRBD1 TGTGCCAGCAGCTTCGGACAGGGAGGCAATGAAAAACTGTTTTTT CASSFGQGGNEKLFF
- TRBJ2-7 TRBV2 TRBD1 TGTGCCAGCAGCGCCGACAGGGGCACCTACGAGCAGTACTTC CASSADRGTYEQYF
- TRBJ2-7 TRBV5-6 TRBD1 TGTGCCAGCAGCTTGGGGACAGGGTACGAGCAGTACTTC CASSLGTGYEQYF
- TRBJ1-1 TRBV27 - TGTGCCAGCAGTTTCCACAGGGTAGGAACTGAAGCTTTCTTT CASSFHRVGTEAFF
- TRBJ2-6 TRBV7-3 - TGTGCCAGCAGCTTATTTCAGGGTAGCCCTGGGGCCAACGTCCTGACTTTC CASSLFQGSPGANVLTF
- TRBJ2-5 TRBV18 - TGTGCCAGCTCACCAATTAGACAGGTTGCGACCCAGTACTTC CASSPIRQVATQYF
- TRBJ1-2 TRBV2 TRBD1 TGTGCCAGCAGTGTAGGGACAGGGGTTGGCTACACCTTC CASSVGTGVGYTF
- TRBJ1-2 TRBV9 TRBD1 TGTGCCAGCAGGGACCGGGACAGCTATGGCTACACCTTC CASRDRDSYGYTF
- TRBJ2-1 TRBV14 - TGTGCCAGCAGCCAAATTCGTTCTAGTAGTCGTAATGAGCAGTTCTTC CASSQIRSSSRNEQFF
- TRBJ1-6 TRBV30 TRBD1 TGTGCCTGGATGGGAATGGGACAGCAGGAATCACCCCTCCACTTT CAWMGMGQQESPLHF
- TRBJ1-2 TRBV19 TRBD1 TGTGCCAGTAGTCCCCGACAGGGCAGCTATGGCTACACCTTC CASSPRQGSYGYTF
- TRBJ2-7 TRBV4-2 - TGTGCCAGCAGCCCTACTTGGGGGGCCTACGAGCAGTACTTC CASSPTWGAYEQYF
- TRBJ2-7 TRBV7-2 - TGTGCCAGCAGCTTAGGGCTAGCGCGATTCTCCTACGAGCAGTACTTC CASSLGLARFSYEQYF
- TRBJ1-1 TRBV19 TRBD1 TGTGCCAGTAGTCTTGACAGGGAAGGGCGAGCTTTCTTT CASSLDREGRAFF
- TRBJ1-5 TRBV15 - TGTGCCACCAGCAGAGAACGGAGGCAGCCCCAGCATTTT CATSRERRQPQHF
- TRBJ2-5 TRBV30 TRBD1 TGTGCCTGGAGTCCTCAGGGGGCCCAGTACTTC CAWSPQGAQYF
- TRBJ2-1 TRBV30 - TGTGCCTGGAGTGTACCGCCCTATTACGCTGAGCAGTTCTTC CAWSVPPYYAEQFF
once TRBJ2-7 TRBV10-2 - TGCGCCAGCAATGGGGTAGGGGCGATCTACGAGCAGTACTTC CASNGVGAIYEQYF
- TRBJ2-1 TRBV5-6 - TGTGCCAGCAGCTTAGGTGGGCAGGGTCTGGATGAGCAGTTCTTC CASSLGGQGLDEQFF
- TRBJ2-1 TRBV10-3 TRBD2 TGTGCCATCAGTGAGTCAAGTAGCGGGGGGAATGAGCAGTTCTTC CAISESSSGGNEQFF
- TRBJ1-2 TRBV28 - TGTGCCAGCAGTCTCAAATGGGCCTATGGCTACACCTTC CASSLKWAYGYTF
once TRBJ2-3 TRBV19 - TGTGCCAGTAGTATAGGGGGGGGGACAGGTGTAGATACGCAGTATTTT CASSIGGGTGVDTQYF
- TRBJ2-4 TRBV18 TRBD2 TGTGCCAGCTCACCCGGGACTAGCGGGGCCTGGGGCAAAAACATTCAGTACTTC CASSPGTSGAWGKNIQYF
- TRBJ2-3 TRBV29-1 - TGCAGCGTTGAAGATCCGGGATTGAATACGCAGTATTTT CSVEDPGLNTQYF
- TRBJ1-2 TRBV6-1 - TGTGCCAGCAGTGTGGATCCAGGGGAATTCTATGGCTACACCTTC CASSVDPGEFYGYTF
- TRBJ2-3 TRBV27 - TGTGCCAGCAGTTCACAGGGAGATACGCAGTATTTT CASSSQGDTQYF
once TRBJ1-2 TRBV19 - TGTGCCTCCTCTCAGAGGTATGGCTACACCTTC CASSQRYGYTF
- TRBJ2-6 TRBV7-2 - TGTGCCAGCAGCTTAAACGCCCGGGGCTCTGGGGCCAACGTCCTGACTTTC CASSLNARGSGANVLTF
- TRBJ1-5 TRBV30 - TGTGCCTCCTCTGGACAGAACAATCAGCCCCAGCATTTT CASSGQNNQPQHF
- TRBJ2-5 TRBV27 TRBD2 TGTGCCAGCAGTTCCGGGACTAGCGGGGCCATGACCCAGTACTTC CASSSGTSGAMTQYF
- TRBJ1-1 TRBV19 - TGTGCCAGTAGTGTGACAAAGAACACTGAAGCTTTCTTT CASSVTKNTEAFF
- TRBJ1-2 TRBV30 TRBD1 TGTGCCTGGAGTGTAGGAGGGGGCATGATGTATGGCTACACCTTC CAWSVGGGMMYGYTF
- TRBJ2-1 TRBV18 TRBD1 TGTGCCAGCTCACGGGGACAGGGTGCGAGTGAGCAGTTCTTC CASSRGQGASEQFF
- TRBJ1-4 TRBV21-1 - TGTGCCAGCAGCAGCGGCGTAGGCAGATGGCTGTTTTTT CASSSGVGRWLFF
- TRBJ1-3 TRBV6-6 - TGTGCCAGCAGCCGCGAACAGGCCCCCGGAAACACCATATATTTT CASSREQAPGNTIYF
- TRBJ2-1 TRBV27 TRBD2 TGTGCCAGCGGACTAGCCCAGCATGTTGAGCAGTTCTTC CASGLAQHVEQFF
- TRBJ2-7 TRBV6-5 - TGTGCCAGCAGCGCGGACGGGACCTACGAGCAGTACTTC CASSADGTYEQYF
- TRBJ2-3 TRBV7-2 TRBD2 TGTGCCAGCAGACCACCGGGACTAGCGGGAGGGTTGTCAGGAGATACGCAGTATTTT CASRPPGLAGGLSGDTQYF
- TRBJ1-3 TRBV18 - TGTGCCAGCTCACCCCTCCGCGACGGAGCGGTTGGAAACACCATATATTTT CASSPLRDGAVGNTIYF
- TRBJ2-7 TRBV6-1 TRBD1 TGTGCCAGCAGTGAATTTGGGACAGCCTTATACTACGAGCAGTACTTC CASSEFGTALYYEQYF
- TRBJ1-1 TRBV28 - TGTGCCAGCAGTCCTTTTTCGGGGCAGCGGGGAGCTTTCTTT CASSPFSGQRGAFF
few TRBJ1-1 TRBV29-1 - TGCAGCGTGGGTAGGGGTCAGACTGAAGCTTTCTTT CSVGRGQTEAFF
- TRBJ1-3 TRBV5-6 - TGTGCCAGCAGCTTTTTCGACAGGACCTCGGGAAACACCATATATTTT CASSFFDRTSGNTIYF
- TRBJ1-5 TRBV7-2 - TGTGCCAGCAGCTCCCGCAGGGGCCATCAGCCCCAGCATTTT CASSSRRGHQPQHF
- TRBJ2-7 TRBV6-5 - TGTGCCAGCAGTCCGGGACTCCGATCCAACGAGCAGTACTTC CASSPGLRSNEQYF
- TRBJ1-1 TRBV10-1 - TGCGCCAGCAGACCCTCCCGGGGGTCGGGAACTGAAGCTTTCTTT CASRPSRGSGTEAFF
- TRBJ2-7 TRBV5-6 - TGTGCCAGCAGCTTGCCGCCAGGAAGCCACGAGCAGTACTTC CASSLPPGSHEQYF
- TRBJ1-2 TRBV28 - TGTGCCAGCAGTTCCCCTTACCCGAATCAGGGCTATGGCTACACCTTC CASSSPYPNQGYGYTF
- TRBJ1-4 TRBV2 - TGTGCCAGCATCCCCGGGACACTTGAAGGCGAAAAACTGTTTTTT CASIPGTLEGEKLFF
- TRBJ2-1 TRBV27 TRBD1 TGTGCCGCGGCTCAGACAGGGGGCTATGAGCAGTTCTTC CAAAQTGGYEQFF
- TRBJ2-1 TRBV11-2 - TGTGCCAGCAGCCATCAATCCAATGAGCAGTTCTTC CASSHQSNEQFF
- TRBJ1-5 TRBV29-1 - TGCAGCGTTGCCAAAGGGGCAGGGAGCAATCAGCCCCAGCATTTT CSVAKGAGSNQPQHF
- TRBJ2-7 TRBV27 TRBD1 TGTGCCAGCAGTCGAGGGACAGGGTCCTACGAGCAGTACTTC CASSRGTGSYEQYF
- TRBJ1-4 TRBV27 TRBD1 TGTGCCAGCAGTAGACAGGGAGGCGAAAAACTGTTTTTT CASSRQGGEKLFF
once TRBJ2-5 TRBV2 - TGTGCCAGCGATGGTGCAGGATCCCTGACCCAGTACTTC CASDGAGSLTQYF
- TRBJ2-5 TRBV5-1 - TGCGCCAGCACCCCAAGCTCCAGCGCGGAGACCCAGTACTTC CASTPSSSAETQYF
- TRBJ2-1 TRBV28 - TGTGCCAGCAGTTTATCAGCGTTAAATTTTAATGAGCAGTTCTTC CASSLSALNFNEQFF
- TRBJ1-3 TRBV6-1 - TGTGCCAGCCGTGGAGGGGGTAACACAATCGGAAACACCATATATTTT CASRGGGNTIGNTIYF
- TRBJ1-2 TRBV7-2 TRBD1 TGTGCCAGCAGCTTACAGGGGGTCTATGGCTACACCTTC CASSLQGVYGYTF
few TRBJ2-7 TRBV19 TRBD2 TGTGCCAGTAGTAGGACTAGCGGCAACTACGAGCAGTACTTC CASSRTSGNYEQYF